A single sample gave rise to the 30 T cell receptor beta chains below, sequenced in a study of blood T cell repertoires in COVID-19. TCRdb's table, derived via immunoSEQ multiplex PCR, lists solely in-frame clones and lacks some. The sample includes tens of thousands of clones, around 87% of them seen just once. The source material was peripheral blood. These receptors were obtained from a woman aged 60-75 years with COVID-19, enrolled during active disease.

A few counts support this clone. J is TRBJ1-4 and V is TRBV4-3; 8 bases fit TRBD1. Germline values: CDR1 LGHNA, CDR2 YSLEER. The trim removed 4 bases at V and 0 bases at J, leaving 7 bases unmatched. This CDR3 contains 17 residues. For the CDR3, the DNA is TGCGCCAGCAGCCCGGACAGGGAGCTTGCAACTAATGAAAAACTGTTTTTT. Amino acid sequence: CASSPDRELATNEKLFF.

This clone was observed a few times. The chain is built from TRBV7-2 and TRBJ2-7, with D maybe TRBD1 (6 bases). The CDR3 extends over 15 amino acids. The V and J ends lost 1 base and 2 bases respectively, with 12 bases between them. Germline V gene lookup returns CDR1 SGHTA and CDR2 FQGNSA. The CDR3 DNA reads as TGTGCCAGCAGCTTAGTGGGGGCGGTGGCCTACGAGCAGTACTTC. Translation: CASSLVGAVAYEQYF.

The chain employs TRBV19 and TRBJ2-7, with 12 bases aligning to TRBD1. V lost 6 bases to trimming and J lost 3 bases; unmatched junction nucleotides: 6. This CDR3 contains 15 residues. Germline CDR1 reads LNHDA; CDR2 reads SQIVND (reference sequence). The CDR3 DNA reads as TGTGCCAGTAGGTCCCGGGACAGGGGGCTCTACGAGCAGTACTTC. This sequence encodes CASRSRDRGLYEQYF.

The rearrangement uses TRBV7-2 and TRBJ1-5; D ambiguous. V lost 4 bases and J 7 bases, leaving 8 bases between the germline ends. CDR3 length equals 12 residues. CDR1 SGHTA and CDR2 FQGNSA come from the germline V gene. The CDR3 here is CASSSLGQPQHF. CDR3 sequence (DNA): TGTGCCAGCAGCTCCCTCGGGCAGCCCCAGCATTTT.

The chain recombines TRBV5-6 with TRBJ1-5; possibly TRBD1 for D (6 bases). Germline CDR1 and CDR2: SGHDT and YYEEEE. Deletions cut 2 bases from V and 5 bases from J, with 14 bases between. The CDR3 length is 15 residues. Written as DNA, the CDR3 is TGTGCCAGCAGCTTCCAGACAGGACCCTATCAGCCCCAGCATTTT. It is translated as CASSFQTGPYQPQHF.

The rearrangement uses TRBV19 and TRBJ1-5, with TRBD1 matching over 9 bases. This CDR3 spans 18 amino acids. CDR1 is LNHDA and CDR2 is SQIVND in the germline V gene (reference sequence). V was clipped by 4 bases and J by 0 bases; unmatched bases: 10. Here the CDR3 reads CASSKGTGSSFSNQPQHF. The CDR3 DNA reads TGTGCCAGTAGTAAGGGGACAGGGAGTAGTTTTAGCAATCAGCCCCAGCATTTT. Full variable domain (remainder filled in from reference TRBV19 and TRBJ1-5): DGGITQSPKYLFRKEGQNVTLSCEQNLNHDAMYWYRQDPGQGLRLIYYSQIVNDFQKGDIAEGYSVSREKKESFPLTVTSAQKNPTAFYLCASSKGTGSSFSNQPQHFGDGTRLSIL.

The CDR3 DNA is TGTGCCAGCAGTGAGGACAGTTCACCCCTCCACTTT. Translation gives CASSEDSSPLHF. The chain recombines TRBV6-6 with TRBJ1-6; possibly TRBD1 for D (6 bases). This CDR3 is built from 12 residues. Germline V gene lookup returns CDR1 MNHNY and CDR2 SVGAGI (reference sequence). V lost 5 bases and J 9 bases, leaving 8 bases between the germline ends.

V and J are TRBV11-3 and TRBJ2-7; 9 positions agree with TRBD1. The CDR3 covers 14 residues. The junction had 8 bases not matched to a gene; V was cut back by 7 bases and J by 4 bases. Germline assignment: CDR1 SGHNT and CDR2 YENEEA. CDR3 coding DNA: TGTGCCAGCACCCCAGCGACAGGGGGATACGAGCAGTACTTC. Residues: CASTPATGGYEQYF.

J is TRBJ1-5 and V is TRBV5-1; the D is unclear. V lost 0 bases and J 4 bases, leaving 8 bases between the germline ends. Per germline, CDR1 SGHRS and CDR2 YFSETQ. The CDR3 spans 14 residues. CDR3 coding DNA: TGCGCCAGCAGCTTGGACAGCTCGAATCAGCCCCAGCATTTT. Protein sequence: CASSLDSSNQPQHF.

The chain recombines TRBV20-1 with TRBJ1-1, with unresolved D. CDR1 is DFQATT, CDR2 SNEGSKA, per germline (reference sequence). This CDR3 is 12 amino acids long. Between the trimmed V and J ends, which lost 3 bases and 5 bases, there was a span of 10 bases. The CDR3 spells CSASLTKTEAFF. As DNA, the CDR3 is TGCAGTGCTAGTCTTACAAAAACTGAAGCTTTCTTT.

The chain is built from TRBV7-2 and TRBJ1-5; 8 bases map to TRBD1. Per germline, CDR1 SGHTA and CDR2 FQGNSA. This CDR3 has 15 residues. With 1 base clipped from V and 6 bases from J, the junction kept 5 bases outside the gene matches. The CDR3 sequence is CASSLVAGGSQPQHF. CDR3 DNA sequence: TGTGCCAGCAGCTTAGTGGCAGGGGGCAGTCAGCCCCAGCATTTT.

The V gene is TRBV6-6, the J gene TRBJ1-3; D is possibly TRBD1 (5 bases). Trimming left V 4 bases short and J 0 bases short, with 7 bases between. Germline-derived CDR1 and CDR2 are MNHNY and SVGAGI (reference sequence). The CDR3 contains 14 residues. The CDR3 region has the DNA TGTGCCAGCAGTTTGGGGGGCTCTGGAAACACCATATATTTT. This sequence encodes CASSLGGSGNTIYF.

The V gene is TRBV7-9, the J gene TRBJ1-2, with 10 bases matching TRBD1. Germline V lookup: CDR1 SEHNR, CDR2 FQNEAQ (reference sequence). The CDR3 extends over 15 amino acids. The junction had 3 bases not matched to a gene; V was cut back by 4 bases and J by 1 base. The CDR3 coding sequence is TGTGCCAGCAGCTCCCGGGACAGGGGTAACTATGGCTACACCTTC. Amino acid sequence: CASSSRDRGNYGYTF.

The rearrangement links TRBV6-6 to TRBJ1-1, with TRBD1 matching 7 bases. This CDR3 contains 13 residues. The ends lost 5 bases at V and 7 bases at J; junction bases unmatched: 7. Per germline, CDR1 MNHNY and CDR2 SVGAGI (reference sequence). The CDR3 DNA reads TGTGCCAGCAGTAGAGGACAGGTTGTTGAAGCTTTCTTT. The encoded protein is CASSRGQVVEAFF.

This chain joins TRBV19 and TRBJ1-5; D remains unclear. The CDR3 runs to 15 residues. The V gene lost 9 bases and the J gene lost 0 bases, with 15 bases spanning the gap. Germline V CDR1 and CDR2: LNHDA, SQIVND (reference sequence). The chain's CDR3 is CASATEGYSNQPQHF. CDR3 sequence (DNA): TGTGCCAGCGCCACGGAGGGATATAGCAATCAGCCCCAGCATTTT. The variable domain in full, with the rest retrieved from reference TRBV19 and TRBJ1-5, is DGGITQSPKYLFRKEGQNVTLSCEQNLNHDAMYWYRQDPGQGLRLIYYSQIVNDFQKGDIAEGYSVSREKKESFPLTVTSAQKNPTAFYLCASATEGYSNQPQHFGDGTRLSIL.

To note about this clone: Other nucleotide sequences from this sample produce the same CDR3. The chain employs TRBV7-8 and TRBJ2-2; D is ambiguous. V gave up 3 bases and J gave up 2 bases, with 7 bases separating them. The length of the CDR3 is 14 residues. Germline CDR1 reads SGHVS; CDR2 reads FQNEAQ. CDR3 amino acids: CASSLTGNTGELFF. The CDR3 nucleotides are TGTGCCAGCAGCTTGACGGGTAACACCGGGGAGCTGTTTTTT.

This sequence joins TRBV7-3 and TRBJ2-1; TRBD2 matches 11 bases. Germline trimming cut 1 base from V and 7 bases from J; bases unmatched to any gene: 9. Per the germline V gene, CDR1 is SGHTA and CDR2 is FQGTGA. The CDR3 totals 17 residues. In DNA form, the CDR3 reads TGTGCCAGCAGCTTAATGGGACTAGCGGACGGGGGGAATGAGCAGTTCTTC. Protein sequence: CASSLMGLADGGNEQFF.

Only one count was recorded for this clone. The V and J genes are TRBV4-3 and TRBJ2-3; tentatively, D is TRBD1 (6 bases). The CDR3 extends over 14 amino acids. CDR1 LGHNA and CDR2 YSLEER come from the germline V gene. V was cut by 3 bases and J by 4 bases, with 11 bases left in between. The CDR3: CASSHPGQSDTQYF. CDR3 bases: TGCGCCAGCAGCCACCCCGGACAGTCAGATACGCAGTATTTT.

V gene TRBV6-6 combines with J gene TRBJ1-5; the match to TRBD1 covers 8 bases. The CDR3 spans 16 residues. With V trimmed by 6 bases and J by 3 bases, 10 bases remained unmatched. Germline loops: CDR1 MNHNY, CDR2 SVGAGI (reference sequence). The CDR3 sequence is CASRRRQGRDNQPQHF. DNA for the CDR3: TGTGCCAGCAGGCGTAGACAGGGGAGAGACAATCAGCCCCAGCATTTT.

The chain combines TRBV19 with TRBJ2-7; perhaps TRBD2 as D (6 bases). The CDR3 has 14 residues. V gave up 3 bases and J gave up 4 bases, with 13 bases separating them. Germline lookup yields CDR1 LNHDA and CDR2 SQIVND (reference sequence). CDR3 coding DNA: TGTGCCAGTAGTATCCAGGGCGGGGAATACGAGCAGTACTTC. This translates into CASSIQGGEYEQYF.

The J gene is TRBJ1-3, the V gene TRBV7-9; 7 nucleotides agree with TRBD1. This CDR3 is built from 18 residues. Germline assignment: CDR1 SEHNR and CDR2 FQNEAQ (reference sequence). Trimming took 1 base from V and 1 from J; bases not matched to a gene: 10. DNA for the CDR3: TGTGCCAGCAGCTTAGAGGGACGGGACAGTCTATCTGGAAACACCATATATTTT. Residues: CASSLEGRDSLSGNTIYF.

V is TRBV7-9 and J is TRBJ1-6; D is unresolved. CDR1 and CDR2 (germline): SEHNR, FQNEAQ (reference sequence). V was pared by 1 base and J by 10 bases, with 17 bases between. The CDR3 length is 16 residues. CDR3 amino acids: CASSLEEGGYGSPLHF. In DNA form, the CDR3 reads TGTGCCAGCAGCTTAGAAGAGGGAGGGTACGGATCACCCCTCCACTTT. The full variable domain, in which reference TRBV7-9 and TRBJ1-6 provide the parts outside the CDR3, is DTGVSQNPRHKITKRGQNVTFRCDPISEHNRLYWYRQTLGQGPEFLTYFQNEAQLEKSRLLSDRFSAERPKGSFSTLEIQRTEQGDSAMYLCASSLEEGGYGSPLHFGNGTRLTVT.

The CDR3 DNA reads as TGTGCCACCAGTGATTCGACCATCTTATCGGGCGGGGAGCTGTTTTTT. It codes for CATSDSTILSGGELFF. This chain joins TRBV24-1 and TRBJ2-2, with unresolved D. V lost 2 bases and J 7 bases, leaving 16 bases between the germline ends. The CDR3 spans 16 residues. Germline CDR1 KGHDR, CDR2 SFDVKD.

The chain employs TRBV6-6 and TRBJ1-5, with D perhaps TRBD1 (6 bases). CDR1 is MNHNY, CDR2 SVGAGI, per germline (reference sequence). The CDR3 runs to 13 residues. The V gene lost 2 bases and the J gene lost 7 bases, with 9 bases spanning the gap. The CDR3 loop is CASSYGGSQPQHF. The CDR3 nucleotides are TGTGCCAGCAGTTACGGGGGCAGCCAGCCCCAGCATTTT.

J is TRBJ2-5 and V is TRBV5-1, with 9 positions matching TRBD1. The ends lost 3 bases at V and 5 bases at J; junction bases unmatched: 14. From germline, CDR1 is SGHRS and CDR2 YFSETQ. The CDR3 is 17 amino acids. CDR3 DNA: TGCGCCAGCAGCTGGGGACAGGGTAGAACTCATAGGGAGACCCAGTACTTC. Its protein product is CASSWGQGRTHRETQYF.

The genes are TRBV28 and TRBJ2-3, with TRBD1 matching over 9 bases. From germline, CDR1 is MDHEN and CDR2 SYDVKM. The ends lost 5 bases at V and 6 bases at J; junction bases unmatched: 15. There are 17 residues in the CDR3. The CDR3 nucleotides read TGTGCCAGCAGTCTCCCAGGGGGGACAGGGTTGTCGGATACGCAGTATTTT. Residues: CASSLPGGTGLSDTQYF.

The genes are TRBV4-2 and TRBJ2-3, with TRBD2 identical over 11 bases. Per germline, CDR1 LGHNA and CDR2 YNFKEQ. This CDR3 is 17 amino acids long. J lost 1 base, V lost 1 base, and 4 bases had no gene match. The CDR3 loop reads CASSQGGLAVGTDTQYF. DNA of the CDR3: TGTGCCAGCAGCCAAGGGGGACTAGCGGTTGGCACAGATACGCAGTATTTT.

The genes are TRBV2 and TRBJ2-2; D perhaps matches TRBD1 (5 bases). This CDR3 comprises 16 residues. Germline values: CDR1 SNHLY, CDR2 FYNNEI. Trimming cost V 3 bases and J 2 bases, with 13 bases left between them. The CDR3 coding sequence is TGTGCCAGCAGTGAGCAAGGGGCCTTCAACACCGGGGAGCTGTTTTTT. Its translation is CASSEQGAFNTGELFF.

This chain uses TRBV19 with TRBJ2-2; 10 nucleotides align to TRBD1. V shed 8 bases and J 0 bases; nucleotides not matched to a gene: 3. CDR1 is LNHDA and CDR2 is SQIVND in the germline V gene (reference sequence). CDR3 length: 15 amino acids. CDR3: CASQTGGANTGELFF. The CDR3 DNA sequence: TGTGCCAGTCAGACAGGGGGCGCGAACACCGGGGAGCTGTTTTTT.

This clone was observed a single time. The chain couples TRBV30 to TRBJ1-2, with a tentative D call TRBD1 (6 bases). Germline V CDR1 and CDR2: GTSNPN, SVGIG (reference sequence). The germline V and J ends were trimmed by 5 bases and 2 bases, with 9 bases remaining between them. The CDR3 spans 12 residues. In nucleotides, the CDR3 is TGTGCCTGGGCCACAGGGAACTATGGCTACACCTTC. Its translation: CAWATGNYGYTF.